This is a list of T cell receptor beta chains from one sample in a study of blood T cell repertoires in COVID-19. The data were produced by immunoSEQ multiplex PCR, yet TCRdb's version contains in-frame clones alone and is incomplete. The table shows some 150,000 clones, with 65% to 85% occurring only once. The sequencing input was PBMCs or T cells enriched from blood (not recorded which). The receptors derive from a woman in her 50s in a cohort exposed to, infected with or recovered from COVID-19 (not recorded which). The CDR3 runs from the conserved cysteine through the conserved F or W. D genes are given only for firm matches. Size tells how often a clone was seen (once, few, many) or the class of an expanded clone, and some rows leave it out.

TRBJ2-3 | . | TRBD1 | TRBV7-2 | TGTGCCAGCAGCTTCTTGACAGGGCTTACAGATACGCAGTATTTT | CASSFLTGLTDTQYF
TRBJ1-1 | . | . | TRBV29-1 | TGCAGCGCGGCTCAGGGGTACGACACTGAAGCTTTCTTT | CSAAQGYDTEAFF
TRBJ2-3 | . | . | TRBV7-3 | TGTGCCAGCAGCTTATTAGCGTCCCGCACAGATACGCAGTATTTT | CASSLLASRTDTQYF
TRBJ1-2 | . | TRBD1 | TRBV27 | TGTGCCAGCAGTTTATCACAGGGGGGGGGCTACACCTTC | CASSLSQGGGYTF
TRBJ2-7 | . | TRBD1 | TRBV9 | TGTGCCAGCAGCCCTCAGGGGGCCCCCTACGAGCAGTACTTC | CASSPQGAPYEQYF
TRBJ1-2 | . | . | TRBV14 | TGTGCCAGCAGCCAGTATTCCTATGGCTACACCTTC | CASSQYSYGYTF
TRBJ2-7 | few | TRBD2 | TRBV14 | TGTGCCAGCAGCCAGGGACTATCACCGGTTGTCGAGCAGTACTTC | CASSQGLSPVVEQYF
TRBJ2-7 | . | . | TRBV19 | TGTGCCAGTAGCGTCACAGGGACGGCGGAGCAGTACTTC | CASSVTGTAEQYF
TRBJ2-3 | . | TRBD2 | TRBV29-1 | TGCAGCGCGTTAGCGGGGGGGCTTACAGATACGCAGTATTTT | CSALAGGLTDTQYF
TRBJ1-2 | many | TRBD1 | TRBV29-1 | TGCAGCGTTGAACCCGGACAGGGGCGGTATGGCTACACCTTC | CSVEPGQGRYGYTF
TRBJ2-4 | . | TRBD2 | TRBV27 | TGTGCCAGCAGTTTAGGAGCGGGAGTCCCCAAAAACATTCAGTACTTC | CASSLGAGVPKNIQYF
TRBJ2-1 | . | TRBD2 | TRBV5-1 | TGCGCCAGCAGCTTGTTGGCTAGCGGGGGTAGGGATGAGCAGTTCTTC | CASSLLASGGRDEQFF
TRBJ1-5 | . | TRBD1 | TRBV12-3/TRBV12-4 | TGTGCCAGCGCGGGACAGCGTCATCAGCCCCAGCATTTT | CASAGQRHQPQHF
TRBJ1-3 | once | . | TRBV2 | TGTGCCAGTAAGACAGAATCTGGAAACACCATATATTTT | CASKTESGNTIYF
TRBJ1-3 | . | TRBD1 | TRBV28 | TGTGCCAGCAGGGGGACAGAGTCTGGAAACACCATATATTTT | CASRGTESGNTIYF
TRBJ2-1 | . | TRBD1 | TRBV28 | TGTGCCAGCAGTTTAATGAGACAGGGGACGGGGGAGCAGTTCTTC | CASSLMRQGTGEQFF
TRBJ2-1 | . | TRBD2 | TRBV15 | TGTGCCACCAGACCGGGACTAGCGGGGGACAATGAGCAGTTCTTC | CATRPGLAGDNEQFF
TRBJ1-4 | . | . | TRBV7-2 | TGTGCCAGCAGCGTGGACAGTGCAACTAATGAAAAACTGTTTTTT | CASSVDSATNEKLFF
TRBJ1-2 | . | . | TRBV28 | TGTGCCAGCAGTTTTGCGGCGGACTATGGCTACACCTTC | CASSFAADYGYTF
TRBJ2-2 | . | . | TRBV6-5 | TGTGCCAGCAGTTACTCGGGTAGCATCACCGGGGAGCTGTTTTTT | CASSYSGSITGELFF
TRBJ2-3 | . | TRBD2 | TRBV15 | TGTGCCACCGGGGATAGCGGGCACACAGATACGCAGTATTTT | CATGDSGHTDTQYF
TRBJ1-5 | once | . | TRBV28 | TGTGCCAGCAGTTTGGGCGACAGCTCCCAGCATTTT | CASSLGDSSQHF
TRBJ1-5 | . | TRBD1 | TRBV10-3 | TGTGCCATCAGTGAAGGGGGCTCGACGGGGATGGGCAATCAGCCCCAGCATTTT | CAISEGGSTGMGNQPQHF
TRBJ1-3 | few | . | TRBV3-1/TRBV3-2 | TGTGCCAGCAGCCATGCCGGAGGAAGCTCTGGAAACACCATATATTTT | CASSHAGGSSGNTIYF
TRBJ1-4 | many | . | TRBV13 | TGTGCCAGCAGCTCGACACAAACTAATGAAAAACTGTTTTTT | CASSSTQTNEKLFF
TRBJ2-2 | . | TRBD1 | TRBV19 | TGTGCCAGTCGGACAGGGGAGGACACCGGGGAGCTGTTTTTT | CASRTGEDTGELFF
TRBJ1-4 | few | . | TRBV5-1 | TGCGCCAGCAGCCCCGGGACTCAAACTAATGAAAAACTGTTTTTT | CASSPGTQTNEKLFF
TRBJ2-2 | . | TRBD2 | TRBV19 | TGTGCCAGTAGCAGAACCGGGACTAGCGGATTTGTCACCGGGGAGCTGTTTTTT | CASSRTGTSGFVTGELFF
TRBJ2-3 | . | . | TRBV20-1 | TGCAGTGCTAGTTCCGGGAGCACAGATACGCAGTATTTT | CSASSGSTDTQYF